This T cell receptor beta chain was profiled in a study of beta chain features in type 1 diabetes. Trimming shortened V by 0 bases and J by 4 bases, and 16 bases separated the two germline ends. This CDR3 is built from 17 residues. Per the germline V gene, CDR1 is SGHNT and CDR2 is YYREEE (reference sequence). Expressed TCRB transcripts got sequenced, as all isolated RNA was reverse transcribed. Repertoires were generated with immunoSEQ multiplex PCR, while TCRdb's copy carries only in-frame clones and drops some. Of some 150,000 clones listed, about 7% are singletons. Broader study findings: Any PCR bias toward short templates would affect both groups alike.

With regard to this clone: Its antigen is unknown.

The receptor was derived from a woman younger than 45 in good health. This sequence joins TRBV5-4 and TRBJ2-2, with a weak D call TRBD1 (5 bases). Sequencing input: central memory CD4+ T cells from blood. The CDR3 is CASSLVVGQGGTGELFF. In nucleotides, the CDR3 is TGTGCCAGCAGCTTGGTGGTTGGGCAGGGCGGCACCGGGGAGCTGTTTTTT.